This T cell receptor (beta chain) stems from a study of T cell responses to AZD1222 COVID-19 vaccine. The table came from immunoSEQ multiplex PCR; TCRdb's copy has only in-frame clones and leaves some out. The data hold 120,000 or so clones, with around 89% observed a single time. This clone was detected only once. The CDR3 consists of 12 residues. Germline assignment: CDR1 MNHEY and CDR2 SVGAGI. Trimming took off 6 bases at V and 8 bases at J, with 13 bases between the two ends. The clonotype comes from an adult in good health. The V gene is TRBV6-5, the J gene TRBJ1-2; TRBD1 might be the D (6 bases). Sequences were derived from peripheral blood, sampled on day 0 of AZD1222 vaccination. CDR3 coding DNA: TGTGCCAGCAGCTGGGACACGCGGGGCTACACCTTC. This encodes CASSWDTRGYTF.